The next 13 T cell receptor beta chains were all read from a single sample in a study of T-cell memory formation after mild COVID-19. Using its own MiXCR run on the 5' RACE reads, TCRdb lists one record per CDR3 protein. The sample includes about 390,000 distinct CDR3 sequences, about 16% of them seen just once. The sequencing sample was made of PBMCs or a T cell subset sorted from them (not recorded which). These receptors were collected from a man aged 18-30 years who had mild COVID-19 (a few samples of this study predate the infection). Cell type and time point are not known.

This clonotype came up many times. DNA of the CDR3: TGTGCCAGCAGCTTAAGGTCTAATCAGCCCTCGAACACCGGGGAGCTGTTTTTT. It specifies CASSLRSNQPSNTGELFF. The chain links TRBV7-8 to TRBJ2-2; unclear D gene. The CDR3 runs 18 residues. Germline CDR1 and CDR2: SGHVS and FQNEAQ. Deletions cut 2 bases from V and 0 bases from J, with 16 bases between. Filled out from reference TRBV7-8 and TRBJ2-2, the complete variable domain reads GAGVSQSPRYKVAKRGQDVALRCDPISGHVSLFWYQQALGQGPEFLTYFQNEAQLDKSGLPSDRFFAERPEGSVSTLKIQRTQQEDSAVYLCASSLRSNQPSNTGELFFGEGSRLTVL.

This clonotype was observed a handful of times. V is TRBV24-1 and J is TRBJ1-2, with 9 bases that match TRBD1. The CDR3 has 16 residues. Germline assignment: CDR1 KGHDR and CDR2 SFDVKD. V shed 4 bases and J 4 bases; nucleotides not matched to a gene: 9. The CDR3 region is CATSDPRGQGFYGYTF. CDR3 DNA: TGTGCCACCAGTGACCCTCGGGGACAGGGTTTCTATGGCTACACCTTC.

The chain links TRBV7-2 to TRBJ1-2, with TRBD1 identical over 8 bases. Trimming took 6 bases from V and 7 from J; bases not matched to a gene: 7. Germline-derived CDR1 and CDR2 are SGHTA and FQGNSA. The CDR3 spans 13 residues. CDR3 protein: CASRPGTGSGYTF. CDR3 sequence (DNA): TGTGCCAGCAGGCCCGGGACAGGAAGTGGCTACACCTTC. The whole variable domain, filled in from reference TRBV7-2 and TRBJ1-2, reads GAGVSQSPSNKVTEKGKDVELRCDPISGHTALYWYRQSLGQGLEFLIYFQGNSAPDKSGLPSDRFSAERTGGSVSTLTIQRTQQEDSAVYLCASRPGTGSGYTFGSGTRLTVV.

In this sample, this clonotype turned up a few times. The chain combines TRBV20-1 with TRBJ2-7; 8 nucleotides match TRBD1. The junction had 7 bases not matched to a gene; V was cut back by 3 bases and J by 3 bases. Germline V gene sequence: CDR1 DFQATT, CDR2 SNEGSKA (reference sequence). There are 14 residues in the CDR3. The CDR3 coding sequence is TGCAGTGCTAGTGACCAGGGGGCTTACTACGAGCAGTACTTC. It translates to CSASDQGAYYEQYF.

In its sample, this clonotype was seen many times. The gene calls are TRBV12-3 or TRBV12-4 and TRBJ2-3; D possibly uses TRBD1 or TRBD2 (5 bases each). This CDR3 has 14 residues. V shed 3 bases and J shed 10 bases, with 17 bases lying between them. The CDR3: CASSLSGTGLAQYF. In DNA form, the CDR3 reads TGTGCCAGCAGTTTGTCAGGGACGGGCCTGGCGCAGTATTTT.

The chain couples TRBV4-3 to TRBJ1-3; D is undetermined. The CDR3 length is 16 residues. The germline V gene encodes CDR1 LGHNA and CDR2 YSLEER. V lost 0 bases and J lost 0, with 9 bases in between. The CDR3 region has the DNA TGCGCCAGCAGCCAAGAAAGACTCTCCTCTGGAAACACCATATATTTT. Translation gives CASSQERLSSGNTIYF.

This chain's CDR3 is CASSQAGLDYEQYF. DNA for the CDR3: TGTGCCAGCAGCCAAGCCGGACTCGACTACGAGCAGTACTTC. The rearrangement links TRBV4-2 to TRBJ2-7, with D tentatively TRBD2 (5 bases). V lost 1 base, J lost 3 bases, and 10 bases lay in between. CDR1 is LGHNA, CDR2 YNFKEQ, per germline. The CDR3 runs to 14 residues.

This clonotype showed up just a few times. The chain uses TRBV4-1 and TRBJ1-1; D is unclear. The V gene lost 4 bases and the J gene lost 1 base, with 13 bases spanning the gap. This CDR3 region has 15 residues. Germline V CDR1 and CDR2: MGHRA, YSYEKL. The CDR3 reads CASSRTLRENTEAFF. DNA for the CDR3: TGCGCCAGCAGCCGCACCCTACGGGAGAACACTGAAGCTTTCTTT.

The chain joins TRBV12-3 or TRBV12-4 to TRBJ2-5, with D uncertain. V was pared by 2 bases and J by 6 bases, with 13 bases between. The CDR3 covers 14 residues. The CDR3, as DNA: TGTGCCAGCAGTTTAAATGGTGTCCGGCAGACCCAGTACTTC. It codes for CASSLNGVRQTQYF.

This rearrangement joins TRBV12-3 or TRBV12-4 to TRBJ2-7; tentatively, D is TRBD1 (6 bases). V lost 0 bases and J lost 7, with 10 bases in between. This CDR3 region has 13 residues. Here the CDR3 DNA reads TGTGCCAGCAGTTTAGCTCAGGGGTGGGAGCAGTACTTC. This gives the protein CASSLAQGWEQYF.

This clonotype was detected only a few times. This chain connects TRBV24-1 to TRBJ2-1; TRBD2 agrees at 14 bases. This CDR3 region has 15 residues. The ends lost 3 bases at V and 6 bases at J; junction bases unmatched: 0. Germline V CDR1 and CDR2: KGHDR, SFDVKD. The CDR3 bases are TGTGCCACCAGTGATGGGACTAGCGGGGGCAATGAGCAGTTCTTC. Translated: CATSDGTSGGNEQFF.

There are a few counts of this clonotype. The chain is built from TRBV5-1 and TRBJ1-1; 7 bases align to TRBD1. There are 15 residues in the CDR3. V was pared by 2 bases and J by 2 bases, with 6 bases of the junction left unmatched. From germline, CDR1 is SGHRS and CDR2 YFSETQ. The CDR3 DNA reads as TGCGCCAGCAGCTTCCCGACAGGGAAAAACACTGAAGCTTTCTTT. It encodes CASSFPTGKNTEAFF.

CDR3 sequence: CATSRDYFSGNTIYF. CDR3 coding DNA: TGTGCCACCAGCAGAGATTACTTCTCTGGAAACACCATATATTTT. This chain connects TRBV15 to TRBJ1-3; no clear D. Trimming took 0 bases from V and 0 from J, leaving 6 bases between them. The CDR3 has 15 residues. From germline, CDR1 is LNHNV and CDR2 YYDKDF (reference sequence).